Described below is a single T cell receptor (beta chain) sequence and its context. Per the original methods: Cell counts per sample came from amplifying reference gene primers. Sequencing was performed with immunoSEQ multiplex PCR; in TCRdb, only in-frame clones are kept and a portion is missing. V and J calls and clone size are copied from that table; D and trimming were computed from the DNA. The table has hundreds of thousands of clones, roughly 80% seen once. This specimen belongs to a study of blood T cell repertoires in COVID-19. Overall study: Researchers got acute and convalescent COVID-19 samples from the United States, Italy and Spain. Sources were T cells, B-cell-depleted T cells, or PBMCs; the material itself was cDNA or gDNA.

CDR1 is MNHNS, CDR2 SASEGT, per germline. The ends were cut back, 1 base at V and 6 bases at J, with 9 bases in the middle. The CDR3 loop spans 13 amino acids. The sample was peripheral blood. V usage is TRBV6-1 and J usage is TRBJ1-2; TRBD1 is a possible D gene (5 bases). This clonotype originated in a woman of 80 years or more with acute or convalescent COVID-19. This CDR3 is CASSEVGQDGYTF. CDR3 nucleotides: TGTGCCAGCAGTGAAGTGGGGCAGGATGGCTACACCTTC.